Described below is a single TCR beta chain sequence and its context. Its antigen is still unknown. The data were obtained in a study of graft-versus-host responses after intestinal transplantation. Only in-frame clones appear in the TCRdb table, and some are missing; sequencing was by immunoSEQ multiplex PCR. The sample includes around 55,000 clones, more than 80% of them seen just once. The CDR3 consists of 15 residues. Germline loops: CDR1 MNHNY, CDR2 SVGAGI (reference sequence). Trimming took 0 bases from V and 4 from J; bases not matched to a gene: 5. The receptor was derived from a human donor who was the organ donor for an intestinal transplant. The sequenced sample was unstimulated CD4+ T cells sorted from spleen or lymph node cells, obtained before transplant. The chain uses TRBV6-6 and TRBJ1-2; 7 bases line up with TRBD1. The DNA of the CDR3 is TGTGCCAGCAGTTACTCGAGAGGGGGCAGCTATGGCTACACCTTC. This codes for CASSYSRGGSYGYTF.